The 29 T cell receptor beta chains reported below all come from one sample, sequenced in a study of CD8 T cells in ankylosing spondylitis. TCRdb reprocessed the 5' RACE reads via MiXCR and lists one record per CDR3 protein. The sample carries a few hundred thousand distinct CDR3 sequences, approximately 11% recorded once. Sequenced input: blood, either unsorted or a sorted T cell fraction (not recorded which). The source of these receptors is a male donor with ankylosing spondylitis or in good health (not recorded which).

This rearrangement joins TRBV7-8 to TRBJ2-1, with D perhaps assigned TRBD1 or TRBD2 (5 bases each). This CDR3 has 14 residues. The germline V gene encodes CDR1 SGHVS and CDR2 FQNEAQ. The V and J ends lost 5 bases and 7 bases respectively, with 15 bases between them. CDR3 sequence: CASSPLWDQNEQFF. Here the CDR3 DNA reads TGTGCCAGCAGCCCCCTCTGGGACCAGAATGAGCAGTTCTTC.

This clonotype appeared many times. The chain links TRBV5-1 to TRBJ2-1; the D gene could be TRBD1 or TRBD2 (6 bases each). The CDR3 runs to 14 residues. V gave up 0 bases and J gave up 10 bases, with 14 bases separating them. Germline V gene lookup returns CDR1 SGHRS and CDR2 YFSETQ. The CDR3, as DNA: TGCGCCAGCAGCTTGGAGCGGGTCGGGGGCGAGCAGTTCTTC. It yields the protein CASSLERVGGEQFF. The whole variable domain, remainder taken from reference TRBV5-1 and TRBJ2-1, is KAGVTQTPRYLIKTRGQQVTLSCSPISGHRSVSWYQQTPGQGLQFLFEYFSETQRNKGNFPGRFSGRQFSNSRSEMNVSTLELGDSALYLCASSLERVGGEQFFGPGTRLTVL.

CDR3 sequence: CASSLTGTRGEQFF. The CDR3 region has the DNA TGTGCCAGCAGCTTAACCGGGACTAGAGGCGAGCAGTTCTTC. The chain uses TRBV7-3 and TRBJ2-1, with 8 bases identical to TRBD2. V was clipped by 0 bases and J by 10 bases; unmatched bases: 5. Germline V CDR1 and CDR2: SGHTA, FQGTGA. This CDR3 spans 14 amino acids.

The chain has TRBV18 and TRBJ2-5, with D perhaps TRBD1 or TRBD2 (5 bases each). V shed 3 bases and J shed 0 bases, with 14 bases lying between them. The CDR3 is 16 amino acids. Germline CDR1 is KGHSH and CDR2 is LQKENI. The CDR3 reads CASSPFLGRNQETQYF. The CDR3 DNA follows: TGTGCCAGCTCACCCTTTCTGGGACGGAACCAAGAGACCCAGTACTTC.

Ten or more counts support this clonotype. This rearrangement joins TRBV20-1 to TRBJ2-2; 7 bases agree with TRBD1. This CDR3 spans 14 amino acids. The trim removed 6 bases at V and 4 bases at J, leaving 8 bases unmatched. Germline V gives CDR1 DFQATT, CDR2 SNEGSKA (reference sequence). CDR3 sequence: CSAPRDRRTGELFF. The DNA for the CDR3 is TGCAGTGCGCCCCGGGACAGACGCACCGGGGAGCTGTTTTTT.

This clonotype was seen at least ten times. V gene TRBV5-1 combines with J gene TRBJ2-3; D is ambiguous. Germline V gene sequence: CDR1 SGHRS, CDR2 YFSETQ. The CDR3 extends over 14 amino acids. V was trimmed by 5 bases and J by 2 bases, leaving 12 bases between them. Here the CDR3 DNA reads TGCGCCAGCAGGCGGTTACAGAACACAGATACGCAGTATTTT. Protein product: CASRRLQNTDTQYF. Complete variable domain (other parts from reference TRBV5-1 and TRBJ2-3): KAGVTQTPRYLIKTRGQQVTLSCSPISGHRSVSWYQQTPGQGLQFLFEYFSETQRNKGNFPGRFSGRQFSNSRSEMNVSTLELGDSALYLCASRRLQNTDTQYFGPGTRLTVL.

This clonotype was seen only a few times. The rearrangement uses TRBV10-3 and TRBJ2-1; D may be TRBD2 (6 bases). Germline loops: CDR1 ENHRY, CDR2 SYGVKD. Trimming shortened V by 4 bases and J by 0 bases, and 7 bases separated the two germline ends. The CDR3 is 14 amino acids. The CDR3 loop reads CAISGGVSYNEQFF. CDR3 nucleotides: TGTGCCATCAGTGGGGGGGTCTCCTACAATGAGCAGTTCTTC.

This clonotype was detected only a few times. V and J are TRBV12-3 or TRBV12-4 and TRBJ2-3, with 8 bases identical to TRBD2. Trimming removed 5 bases from V and 5 bases from J; junction bases left unmatched: 12. The CDR3 length is 16 residues. CDR3 region: CASSGDGGGQVDTQYF. DNA for the CDR3: TGTGCCAGCAGTGGAGACGGGGGGGGGCAGGTAGATACGCAGTATTTT.

This clonotype appeared a few times. Written as DNA, the CDR3 is TGTGCCAGCAGCCCCGGGTCCGTCGGCAGAGGCTACACCTTC. The encoded protein is CASSPGSVGRGYTF. This chain connects TRBV7-6 to TRBJ1-2; D unclear. V shed 5 bases and J shed 8 bases, with 18 bases lying between them. This CDR3 has 14 amino acids. Germline CDR1 is SGHVS and CDR2 is FNYEAQ.

The sample holds a few counts of this clonotype. The chain couples TRBV5-6 to TRBJ1-2; D is unclear. CDR1 and CDR2 from the germline V gene are SGHDT and YYEEEE. The ends were cut back, 2 bases at V and 4 bases at J, with 12 bases in the middle. The CDR3 runs 14 residues. CDR3 sequence (DNA): TGTGCCAGCAGCTTTACAGACCTCAGCTATGGCTACACCTTC. It translates to CASSFTDLSYGYTF.

This clonotype was detected ten times or more. The chain employs TRBV12-3 or TRBV12-4 and TRBJ2-5; tentative D call: TRBD2 (6 bases). CDR3 length: 15 residues. V lost 3 bases and J 5 bases, leaving 16 bases between the germline ends. CDR3 nucleotides: TGTGCCAGCAGTTTGGGTGCTGGGACTGGGGAGACCCAGTACTTC. As protein: CASSLGAGTGETQYF.

This clonotype appeared many times. J is TRBJ2-5 and V is TRBV5-1; 7 bases align to TRBD1. Trimming at V came to 4 bases and at J to 3 bases, leaving 12 bases not matched to a gene. From germline, CDR1 is SGHRS and CDR2 YFSETQ. The CDR3 is made up of 16 amino acids. The CDR3 DNA follows: TGCGCCAGCAGCCCGCGCGACAGGGCGGTGGAAGAGACCCAGTACTTC. Translation gives CASSPRDRAVEETQYF.

Remarks on this clonotype: A single base separates this from a much larger clone, so it may be a read error. The chain has TRBV5-6 and TRBJ1-3; 8 bases agree with TRBD1. This CDR3 has 14 amino acids. The germline CDR1 and CDR2 sequences are SGHDT and YYEEEE. In DNA form, the CDR3 reads TGTGTCAGCAGCTTGGTTCAGGGGGCGAACACCATATATTTT. Protein product: CVSSLVQGANTIYF.

This clonotype was counted many times. V is TRBV15 and J is TRBJ2-7, with D possibly being TRBD1 (6 bases). The V end was cut by 1 base, the J end by 2 bases, with 12 bases between. Per germline, CDR1 LNHNV and CDR2 YYDKDF (reference sequence). CDR3 length: 15 amino acids. Written as DNA, the CDR3 is TGTGCCACCAGCAGAGTCCTACGGGACACCTACGAGCAGTACTTC. This codes for CATSRVLRDTYEQYF. The variable domain in full, completed from reference TRBV15 and TRBJ2-7, reads DAMVIQNPRYQVTQFGKPVTLSCSQTLNHNVMYWYQQKSSQAPKLLFHYYDKDFNNEADTPDNFQSRRPNTSFCFLDIRSPGLGDTAMYLCATSRVLRDTYEQYFGPGTRLTVT.

This clonotype was found many times. The chain links TRBV20-1 to TRBJ1-5, with TRBD1 matching 8 bases. Germline loops: CDR1 DFQATT, CDR2 SNEGSKA (reference sequence). The CDR3 is 18 amino acids. After removal of 3 bases from V and 1 base from J, the junction contained 14 bases not matched to a gene. The CDR3 reads CSASGGTGQRTSNQPQHF. The CDR3 DNA is TGCAGTGCTAGCGGCGGGACAGGCCAACGTACCAGCAATCAGCCCCAGCATTTT.

This clonotype was seen a handful of times. The chain combines TRBV29-1 with TRBJ1-1; D not certain. From germline, CDR1 is SQVTM and CDR2 ANQGSEA. Trimming shortened V by 6 bases and J by 0 bases, and 5 bases separated the two germline ends. This CDR3 is 11 amino acids long. CDR3: CSVGMNTEAFF. CDR3 DNA sequence: TGCAGCGTAGGCATGAACACTGAAGCTTTCTTT.

The chain uses TRBV4-1 and TRBJ2-3; D ambiguous. This CDR3 region has 14 residues. V lost 0 bases and J 4 bases, leaving 8 bases between the germline ends. CDR1 and CDR2 from the germline V gene are MGHRA and YSYEKL. This CDR3 is CASSQDGWPDTQYF. The CDR3 nucleotides read TGCGCCAGCAGCCAAGACGGTTGGCCAGATACGCAGTATTTT.

The gene calls are TRBV7-8 and TRBJ1-3; 7 bases are shared with TRBD1. This CDR3 contains 17 residues. Germline V gives CDR1 SGHVS, CDR2 FQNEAQ. The ends lost 2 bases at V and 4 bases at J; junction bases unmatched: 11. CDR3 coding DNA: TGTGCCAGCAGCTTAACAGGGGTATTAGTGGGAGGAAACACCATATATTTT. Protein sequence: CASSLTGVLVGGNTIYF.

This clonotype was counted at least ten times. The V gene is TRBV4-1, the J gene TRBJ2-1, with 8 bases matching TRBD1. With V trimmed by 1 base and J by 5 bases, 4 bases remained unmatched. Germline loops: CDR1 MGHRA, CDR2 YSYEKL. The CDR3 loop spans 15 amino acids. For the CDR3, the DNA is TGCGCCAGCAGCCAAGTCCGACAGGGGAACAATGAGCAGTTCTTC. It is translated as CASSQVRQGNNEQFF.

This chain joins TRBV12-3 or TRBV12-4 and TRBJ2-7, with TRBD2 identical over 8 bases. The CDR3 has 14 amino acids. The V and J ends lost 3 bases and 5 bases, in that order; junction bases with no gene match: 6. The CDR3 DNA reads as TGTGCCAGCAGTTTGAGCGGGAGAAGGGACGAGCAGTACTTC. Residues: CASSLSGRRDEQYF.

This clonotype was observed many times. The V and J genes are TRBV20-1 and TRBJ2-3; the D call may be TRBD1 or TRBD2 (6 bases each). This CDR3 is 15 amino acids long. Germline-derived CDR1 and CDR2 are DFQATT and SNEGSKA (reference sequence). V was trimmed by 1 base and J by 6 bases, leaving 17 bases between them. CDR3 nucleotide sequence: TGCAGTGCTAGAGGACCGGAGGGGGTGATGGATACGCAGTATTTT. It codes for CSARGPEGVMDTQYF.

In this sample, this clonotype turned up a few times. The gene calls are TRBV7-9 and TRBJ1-2; D is uncertain. The CDR3 totals 12 residues. Trimming shortened V by 3 bases and J by 6 bases, and 8 bases separated the two germline ends. Per the germline V gene, CDR1 is SEHNR and CDR2 is FQNEAQ (reference sequence). The CDR3 is CASSFLGNGYTF. The CDR3, as DNA: TGTGCCAGCAGCTTCCTCGGAAATGGCTACACCTTC.

This clonotype was picked up many times. The V and J genes are TRBV12-3 or TRBV12-4 and TRBJ2-7; TRBD1 or TRBD2 may be the D gene (5 bases each). The V end lost 6 bases, the J end lost 2 bases, and 20 bases lay between the germline ends. The CDR3 is 16 residues long. CDR3 loop: CASRDGTALHPYEQYF. In DNA, the CDR3 is TGTGCCAGCAGAGACGGGACCGCTCTACACCCCTACGAGCAGTACTTC.

The chain is built from TRBV27 and TRBJ1-5; tentative D call: TRBD1 (5 bases). Germline V gives CDR1 MNHEY, CDR2 SMNVEV (reference sequence). With 5 bases removed from V and 3 bases from J, the gap between germline ends came to 14 bases. The CDR3 runs 15 residues. The CDR3 region is CASSRGIDDNQPQHF. CDR3 sequence (DNA): TGTGCCAGCAGTCGGGGGATAGACGACAATCAGCCCCAGCATTTT.

This clonotype was found many times. The CDR3 loop is CASSQVSQEGYTF. Here the CDR3 DNA reads TGCGCCAGCAGCCAAGTTTCTCAAGAGGGCTACACCTTC. The gene calls are TRBV4-1 and TRBJ1-2; D is uncertain. CDR1 and CDR2 (germline): MGHRA, YSYEKL. Trimming stripped 1 base from V and 8 bases from J, with 11 bases between. This CDR3 is 13 amino acids long.

This clonotype was counted many times. The chain uses TRBV20-1 and TRBJ1-1; the D is unclear. Trimming pared 5 bases from V and 1 base from J, leaving 8 bases between. Germline V gives CDR1 DFQATT, CDR2 SNEGSKA (reference sequence). The CDR3 runs to 12 residues. The CDR3 bases are TGCAGTGCTCAGTCCGGGAACACTGAAGCTTTCTTT. Its translation is CSAQSGNTEAFF.

This chain joins TRBV7-2 and TRBJ1-1, with D uncertain. V was trimmed by 5 bases and J by 0 bases, leaving 19 bases between them. CDR3 length: 17 residues. Germline V gene sequence: CDR1 SGHTA, CDR2 FQGNSA. CDR3 amino acids: CASSRDRHRAMNTEAFF. CDR3 DNA sequence: TGTGCCAGCAGCCGAGATAGGCACCGTGCCATGAACACTGAAGCTTTCTTT.

This clonotype was recorded many times. J is TRBJ2-3 and V is TRBV5-5; D may be TRBD2 (5 bases). Per germline, CDR1 SGHKS and CDR2 YYEKEE (reference sequence). This CDR3 is 15 amino acids long. V was pared by 4 bases and J by 1 base, with 13 bases between. Here the CDR3 DNA reads TGTGCCAGCAGCCCCCCGAGGGCGGGCACAGATACGCAGTATTTT. It codes for CASSPPRAGTDTQYF.

This clonotype was counted at least ten times. The chain combines TRBV10-3 with TRBJ1-6; 10 nucleotides agree with TRBD1. The junction had 3 bases not matched to a gene; V was cut back by 7 bases and J by 9 bases. This CDR3 is 13 amino acids long. CDR1 ENHRY and CDR2 SYGVKD come from the germline V gene. The CDR3 region is CAIKDRGGSPLHF. The CDR3 DNA reads as TGTGCCATCAAGGACAGGGGGGGTTCACCCCTCCACTTT.